These 29 T cell receptor beta chains were sequenced from one sample in a study of blood T cell repertoires in COVID-19. Method: immunoSEQ multiplex PCR; TCRdb's copy keeps in-frame clones and lacks some. This table holds some 320,000 clones, 85% found once. The sample taken for sequencing was PBMCs or T cells enriched from blood (not recorded which). These receptors originate from a woman between 25 and 40 years old who had been exposed to COVID-19.

This clone was counted a single time. This rearrangement joins TRBV30 to TRBJ2-7; TRBD1 matches 9 bases. V lost 2 bases and J lost 0; bases outside the gene matches: 5. This CDR3 spans 15 amino acids. The germline gives CDR1 GTSNPN, CDR2 SVGIG (reference sequence). The CDR3: CAWSPKTGGSYEQYF. The DNA of the CDR3 is TGTGCCTGGAGTCCGAAGACAGGGGGCTCCTACGAGCAGTACTTC.

This CDR3 is CAVRQGRLNTEAFF. CDR3 nucleotides: TGTGCCGTTAGACAGGGGAGACTAAACACTGAAGCTTTCTTT. The V call is TRBV3-1 (or the pseudogene TRBV3-2), the J call TRBJ1-1; 8 bases are a match to TRBD1. The germline V gene encodes CDR1 LGHDT and CDR2 YNNKEL (reference sequence). This CDR3 spans 14 amino acids. Germline trimming cut 11 bases from V and 2 bases from J; bases unmatched to any gene: 10.

In its sample, this clone was seen once. The chain links TRBV28 to TRBJ1-2; 9 bases are shared with TRBD1. The CDR3 runs to 15 residues. Germline V gives CDR1 MDHEN, CDR2 SYDVKM. Trimming at V came to 7 bases and at J to 8 bases, leaving 14 bases not matched to a gene. The CDR3 region has the DNA TGTGCCAGCACAAGGGATACGGGGACAGGGTACGGCTACACCTTC. It encodes CASTRDTGTGYGYTF.

V is TRBV7-9 and J is TRBJ1-6, with unresolved D. The V end was cut by 5 bases, the J end by 0 bases, with 8 bases between. CDR3 length: 15 amino acids. From germline, CDR1 is SEHNR and CDR2 FQNEAQ (reference sequence). CDR3 region: CASSATGSYNSPLHF. CDR3 coding DNA: TGTGCCAGCAGCGCCACTGGCTCCTATAATTCACCCCTCCACTTT.

Only one count was recorded for this clone. This sequence joins TRBV6-2 or TRBV6-3 and TRBJ2-2; 7 bases fit TRBD2. There are 17 residues in the CDR3. Trimming took 0 bases from V and 2 from J; bases not matched to a gene: 6. Germline V gene sequence: CDR1 MNHEY, CDR2 SVGEGT. The CDR3: CASSYSHERENTGELFF. CDR3 nucleotide sequence: TGTGCCAGCAGTTACTCGCATGAGCGGGAAAACACCGGGGAGCTGTTTTTT.

The chain employs TRBV27 and TRBJ1-4; D is undetermined. Germline V gene data show CDR1 as MNHEY and CDR2 as SMNVEV (reference sequence). This CDR3 has 14 residues. V lost 1 base to trimming and J lost 7 bases, with 10 bases between them. This chain's CDR3 is CASSLLDSAEKLFF. The CDR3 DNA reads TGTGCCAGCAGTTTATTAGATAGCGCTGAAAAACTGTTTTTT. Full variable domain (missing parts from reference TRBV27 and TRBJ1-4): EAQVTQNPRYLITVTGKKLTVTCSQNMNHEYMSWYRQDPGLGLRQIYYSMNVEVTDKGDVPEGYKVSRKEKRNFPLILESPSPNQTSLYFCASSLLDSAEKLFFGSGTQLSVL.

The genes are TRBV28 and TRBJ2-3; D not resolved. Germline V gene sequence: CDR1 MDHEN, CDR2 SYDVKM. V shed 4 bases and J shed 1 base, with 12 bases lying between them. The CDR3 is made up of 15 amino acids. CDR3 DNA sequence: TGTGCCAGCAGTTACCGGGTGGATGGCACAGATACGCAGTATTTT. It is translated as CASSYRVDGTDTQYF.

The gene calls are TRBV9 and TRBJ1-1; D uncertain. Trimming stripped 0 bases from V and 1 base from J, with 4 bases between. This CDR3 has 13 residues. CDR1 and CDR2 (germline): SGDLS, YYNGEE. The CDR3 loop reads CASSVARNTEAFF. CDR3 DNA sequence: TGTGCCAGCAGCGTAGCCAGGAACACTGAAGCTTTCTTT.

This chain joins TRBV2 and TRBJ2-2; 8 nucleotides line up with TRBD2. J was trimmed by 0 bases and V by 4 bases; bases with no gene match: 4. Germline V gives CDR1 SNHLY, CDR2 FYNNEI. This CDR3 spans 16 amino acids. CDR3 loop: CASSGRLAPNTGELFF. For the CDR3, the DNA is TGTGCCAGCAGTGGTCGACTAGCGCCGAACACCGGGGAGCTGTTTTTT.

The chain combines TRBV4-3 with TRBJ1-1; no clear D. V shed 1 base and J shed 6 bases, with 9 bases lying between them. The CDR3 consists of 13 residues. Germline V gives CDR1 LGHNA, CDR2 YSLEER. The CDR3 bases are TGCGCCAGCAGCCAAGCAGTGGGCGCTGAAGCTTTCTTT. It is translated as CASSQAVGAEAFF.

The chain uses TRBV5-1 and TRBJ1-6, with D hard to call. The CDR3 runs to 13 residues. The V and J ends lost 6 bases and 8 bases respectively, with 12 bases between them. From germline, CDR1 is SGHRS and CDR2 YFSETQ. The CDR3 here is CASTGGMDSPLHF. CDR3 coding DNA: TGCGCCAGCACGGGAGGGATGGATTCACCCCTCCACTTT.

The rearrangement joins TRBV9 to TRBJ2-1; 7 bases match TRBD2. Germline lookup yields CDR1 SGDLS and CDR2 YYNGEE. The CDR3 has 15 amino acids. Losses at the gene ends were 4 bases for V and 5 bases for J; bases not matched to a gene: 9. Written as DNA, the CDR3 is TGTGCCAGCAGCCCTCCGTGGGGGGGAAACAATGAGCAGTTCTTC. Translated, it gives CASSPPWGGNNEQFF. The entire variable domain, with the rest obtained from reference TRBV9 and TRBJ2-1, is as follows: DSGVTQTPKHLITATGQRVTLRCSPRSGDLSVYWYQQSLDQGLQFLIQYYNGEERAKGNILERFSAQQFPDLHSELNLSSLELGDSALYFCASSPPWGGNNEQFFGPGTRLTVL.

The rearrangement links TRBV12-3 or TRBV12-4 to TRBJ2-7; 7 positions match TRBD1. Trimming cost V 6 bases and J 4 bases; bases outside gene matches: 6. The length of the CDR3 is 13 residues. For the CDR3, the DNA is TGTGCCAGCAGCTATGACAGGGATTACGAGCAGTACTTC. Protein: CASSYDRDYEQYF.

A single count supports this clone. CDR3 sequence (DNA): TGCGCCAGCAGCTTGACCCGGGACAGAAGCACAGATACGCAGTATTTT. It yields the protein CASSLTRDRSTDTQYF. The J gene is TRBJ2-3, the V gene TRBV5-1; 7 nucleotides match TRBD1. Germline CDR1 and CDR2: SGHRS and YFSETQ. J was trimmed by 0 bases and V by 1 base; bases with no gene match: 5. The CDR3 extends over 16 amino acids.

The chain employs TRBV2 and TRBJ1-4; 10 nucleotides agree with TRBD1. The CDR3 has 13 amino acids. Per germline, CDR1 SNHLY and CDR2 FYNNEI. J lost 7 bases, V lost 8 bases, and 4 bases had no gene match. The CDR3 spells CASLRDRGEKLFF. In nucleotides, the CDR3 is TGTGCCAGCCTCCGGGACAGGGGTGAAAAACTGTTTTTT. Complete variable domain (other parts from reference TRBV2 and TRBJ1-4): EPEVTQTPSHQVTQMGQEVILRCVPISNHLYFYWYRQILGQKVEFLVSFYNNEISEKSEIFDDQFSVERPDGSNFTLKIRSTKLEDSAMYFCASLRDRGEKLFFGSGTQLSVL.

The rearrangement joins TRBV2 to TRBJ2-7, with TRBD2 identical over 7 bases. The CDR3 runs 17 residues. Germline loops: CDR1 SNHLY, CDR2 FYNNEI. J gave up 6 bases and V 7 bases, and 21 bases lay outside the gene matches. Here the CDR3 DNA reads TGTGCCAGCACCCGGACGCACACTGGACTAGGGGTTGGCGAGCAGTACTTC. Its translation is CASTRTHTGLGVGEQYF.

This clone was found a few times. The chain is built from TRBV2 and TRBJ1-1; D is possibly TRBD1 (6 bases). CDR3 length: 14 amino acids. The V end was cut by 5 bases, the J end by 6 bases, with 16 bases between. Germline CDR1 and CDR2: SNHLY and FYNNEI. CDR3 nucleotides: TGTGCCAGCAGTCCCGAACAGGGTATGGCTGAAGCTTTCTTT. Its protein is CASSPEQGMAEAFF.

The chain joins TRBV4-3 to TRBJ2-2; 7 bases align to TRBD1. Germline trimming cut 1 base from V and 3 bases from J; bases unmatched to any gene: 2. The CDR3 covers 15 residues. Germline V lookup: CDR1 LGHNA, CDR2 YSLEER. As DNA, the CDR3 is TGCGCCAGCAGCCAAGGGACAGGTTACACCGGGGAGCTGTTTTTT. It encodes CASSQGTGYTGELFF.

In its sample, this clone was seen a few times. The rearrangement links TRBV30 to TRBJ2-1; 8 nucleotides agree with TRBD1. V shed 2 bases, J shed 13 bases, and the junction held 7 bases outside the gene matches. CDR1 is GTSNPN, CDR2 SVGIG, per germline (reference sequence). This CDR3 is 12 amino acids long. This CDR3 is CAWSRQGPTQFF. CDR3 coding DNA: TGTGCCTGGAGTCGACAGGGGCCTACCCAGTTCTTC.

V gene TRBV19 combines with J gene TRBJ2-6; 11 nucleotides agree with TRBD1. This CDR3 region has 17 residues. V was clipped by 5 bases and J by 0 bases; unmatched bases: 3. Germline-derived CDR1 and CDR2 are LNHDA and SQIVND (reference sequence). DNA of the CDR3: TGTGCCAGTAGTCCCGGGACAGGGGGCTCTGGGGCCAACGTCCTGACTTTC. Its protein product is CASSPGTGGSGANVLTF.

This clone was observed a few times. V and J are TRBV19 and TRBJ1-5; 11 bases match TRBD1. V trimming: 5 bases; J trimming: 5 bases; junction bases outside the gene matches: 8. Germline-derived CDR1 and CDR2 are LNHDA and SQIVND (reference sequence). The CDR3 spans 16 residues. The CDR3 spells CASSYGTGGGHQPQHF. Written as DNA, the CDR3 is TGTGCCAGTAGTTATGGGACAGGGGGGGGTCATCAGCCCCAGCATTTT. The full variable domain, completed using reference TRBV19 and TRBJ1-5, is DGGITQSPKYLFRKEGQNVTLSCEQNLNHDAMYWYRQDPGQGLRLIYYSQIVNDFQKGDIAEGYSVSREKKESFPLTVTSAQKNPTAFYLCASSYGTGGGHQPQHFGDGTRLSIL.

The chain is built from TRBV7-9 and TRBJ2-5; possibly TRBD1 for D (5 bases). The CDR3 has 15 residues. CDR1 and CDR2 (germline): SEHNR, FQNEAQ (reference sequence). The V end lost 1 base, the J end lost 4 bases, and 13 bases lay between the germline ends. The CDR3 here is CASSLDAAGLETQYF. The CDR3 nucleotides are TGTGCCAGCAGCTTAGATGCCGCAGGGTTAGAGACCCAGTACTTC.

The chain joins TRBV6-1 to TRBJ2-1; 8 nucleotides agree with TRBD1. This CDR3 spans 16 amino acids. V trimming: 2 bases; J trimming: 4 bases; junction bases outside the gene matches: 7. Germline values: CDR1 MNHNS, CDR2 SASEGT. CDR3 in amino acids: CASSERTGRGYNEQFF. In DNA, the CDR3 is TGTGCCAGCAGTGAAAGGACAGGGAGAGGTTACAATGAGCAGTTCTTC.

The V and J genes are TRBV3-1 (or the pseudogene TRBV3-2) and TRBJ2-7, with 7 bases aligning to TRBD2. CDR3 length: 15 residues. The V segment lost 4 bases and the J segment 3 bases; nucleotides outside the gene matches: 9. CDR1 is LGHDT, CDR2 YNNKEL, per germline (reference sequence). CDR3: CASSPYGGILYEQYF. In DNA form, the CDR3 reads TGTGCCAGCAGCCCTTACGGGGGGATCCTCTACGAGCAGTACTTC.

The chain links TRBV7-3 to TRBJ2-5, with TRBD1 identical over 10 bases. The CDR3 length is 14 residues. In germline, CDR1 is SGHTA, CDR2 FQGTGA. With 4 bases clipped from V and 5 bases from J, the junction kept 4 bases outside the gene matches. The CDR3 DNA reads as TGTGCCAGCAGCTCGACAGGGGGCGGGGAGACCCAGTACTTC. This translates into CASSSTGGGETQYF. The whole variable domain, remainder taken from reference TRBV7-3 and TRBJ2-5, is GAGVSQTPSNKVTEKGKYVELRCDPISGHTALYWYRQSLGQGPEFLIYFQGTGAADDSGLPNDRFFAVRPEGSVSTLKIQRTERGDSAVYLCASSSTGGGETQYFGPGTRLLVL.

This CDR3 reads CASSMFAGDSYEQYF. The CDR3 region has the DNA TGTGCCAGTAGTATGTTTGCGGGGGACTCCTACGAGCAGTACTTC. The chain is built from TRBV19 and TRBJ2-7; 7 nucleotides align to TRBD2. Trimming removed 3 bases from V and 0 bases from J; junction bases left unmatched: 5. This CDR3 has 15 amino acids. Looked up from germline, CDR1 is LNHDA and CDR2 is SQIVND (reference sequence).

J is TRBJ1-2 and V is TRBV27; D is perhaps TRBD1 (5 bases). V lost 4 bases and J 7 bases, leaving 7 bases between the germline ends. Germline V gives CDR1 MNHEY, CDR2 SMNVEV (reference sequence). The CDR3 spans 11 residues. CDR3 sequence: CASSSGLGYTF. CDR3 nucleotide sequence: TGTGCCAGCAGTTCAGGGCTTGGCTACACCTTC.

The chain links TRBV2 to TRBJ2-1; 9 positions agree with TRBD2. This CDR3 comprises 16 residues. CDR1 SNHLY and CDR2 FYNNEI come from the germline V gene. Losses at the gene ends were 3 bases for V and 9 bases for J; bases not matched to a gene: 12. The CDR3 DNA reads as TGTGCCAGCAGTGACGTTCTAGCGGGATTTGGTAGTGAGCAGTTCTTC. Protein: CASSDVLAGFGSEQFF.

This sequence joins TRBV4-3 and TRBJ1-3, with D unclear. CDR1 is LGHNA, CDR2 YSLEER, per germline. Trimming stripped 1 base from V and 1 base from J, with 2 bases between. This CDR3 comprises 13 residues. The CDR3 region has the DNA TGCGCCAGCAGCCAAGTATCTGGAAACACCATATATTTT. The encoded protein is CASSQVSGNTIYF.